Below, 10 T cell receptor beta chains from the same sample are listed, as sequenced in a study of blood T cells in healthy people across ages. The authors ran a second PCR of roughly 7 to 11 cycles using a sample-barcoded 5' primer and a J-beta primer mix. TCRdb fed the 5' RACE reads into MiXCR, producing one record per CDR3 protein. The top ten clones hold 8% to 10% of a sample with roughly 700,000 distinct CDR3 sequences, approximately 25% of them seen once. This sample was shared with a second study, whose subject was T cells of mothers and their children.

The sample taken for sequencing was blood. The receptor set was obtained from a boy aged 5 to 17 in good health.

This clonotype was seen a handful of times. The chain links TRBV27 to TRBJ2-7; possibly TRBD1 for D (5 bases). This CDR3 spans 15 amino acids. Germline V gene lookup returns CDR1 MNHEY and CDR2 SMNVEV (reference sequence). V lost 4 bases to trimming and J lost 3 bases, with 16 bases between them. The CDR3 loop reads CASSSHLDSLYEQYF. CDR3 DNA sequence: TGTGCCAGCAGTTCCCATCTAGACAGCCTCTACGAGCAGTACTTC.

The genes are TRBV20-1 and TRBJ2-1, with 7 positions matching TRBD2. This CDR3 is 14 amino acids long. CDR1 and CDR2 (germline): DFQATT, SNEGSKA (reference sequence). The V gene end was trimmed by 3 bases and the J gene end by 3 bases; junction bases not matched to a gene: 5. The CDR3 DNA reads as TGCAGTGCTAGGGAATGGGGGGGCTACAATGAGCAGTTCTTC. Encoded protein: CSAREWGGYNEQFF.

This clonotype occurred a few times. The V gene is TRBV29-1, the J gene TRBJ2-7; 10 bases map to TRBD1. V was clipped by 6 bases and J by 0 bases; unmatched bases: 8. This CDR3 has 15 amino acids. The germline CDR1 and CDR2 sequences are SQVTM and ANQGSEA. CDR3 sequence: CSVAGDRGFSYEQYF. The CDR3 coding sequence is TGCAGCGTCGCCGGGGACAGGGGATTCTCCTACGAGCAGTACTTC.

The chain joins TRBV27 to TRBJ2-5; 16 nucleotides line up with TRBD2. The J call may be incorrect, as the DNA end agrees better with TRBJ2-1. The germline V gene encodes CDR1 MNHEY and CDR2 SMNVEV (reference sequence). CDR3 length equals 14 residues. The CDR3 DNA reads as TGTGCCAGCAGTGCGGGACTAGCGGGAGGGGAGCAGTTCTTC. It codes for CASSAGLAGGEQFF.

The chain links TRBV2 to TRBJ2-1, with D hard to call. CDR3 length equals 14 residues. CDR1 is SNHLY, CDR2 FYNNEI, per germline. V was trimmed by 7 bases and J by 3 bases, leaving 13 bases between them. The CDR3 DNA is TGTGCCAGCACTTGGGTTCTTCGCTACAATGAGCAGTTCTTC. Amino acid sequence: CASTWVLRYNEQFF.

Regarding this clonotype: The junction departs from the called germline gene at one end, perhaps through a read error. The chain links TRBV20-1 to TRBJ1-2; TRBD1 is a possible D gene (5 bases). CDR1 DFQATT and CDR2 SNEGSKA come from the germline V gene (reference sequence). This CDR3 has 8 amino acids. The CDR3 region is CSARGPVF. The CDR3 region has the DNA TGCAGTGCTAGGGGGCCCGTCTTC.

This clonotype was observed a few times. V is TRBV7-2 and J is TRBJ2-5, with 13 bases lining up with TRBD2. Gene TRBJ2-7 matches the end of the DNA better, so the J call may be wrong. The CDR3 runs 19 residues. Germline V gene sequence: CDR1 SGHTA, CDR2 FQGNSA. CDR3 sequence: CASSLSLDWTSGSSYEQYF. The CDR3 bases are TGTGCCAGCAGCTTAAGCCTTGACTGGACTAGCGGGAGCTCCTACGAGCAGTACTTC.

The chain links TRBV28 to TRBJ1-5, with D perhaps TRBD1 (5 bases). Between the trimmed V and J ends, which lost 9 bases and 7 bases, there was a span of 19 bases. The CDR3 extends over 14 amino acids. The V gene's germline CDR1 is MDHEN and CDR2 SYDVKM. The CDR3 is CASSGAGREQPQHF. CDR3 nucleotides: TGTGCCAGTAGCGGGGCAGGGAGGGAACAGCCCCAGCATTTT.

This clonotype showed up just a few times. This chain joins TRBV6-6 and TRBJ2-4; D remains unclear. Germline CDR1 is MNHNY and CDR2 is SVGAGI (reference sequence). V lost 6 bases and J 6 bases, leaving 15 bases between the germline ends. The CDR3 totals 14 residues. CDR3 nucleotides: TGTGCCAGCAGCTCAGAAGGGCGTGGAAACATTCAGTACTTC. It codes for CASSSEGRGNIQYF.

V and J are TRBV5-1 and TRBJ2-5; either TRBD1 or TRBD2 may supply D (5 bases each). Deletions cut 1 base from V and 5 bases from J, with 15 bases between. CDR1 and CDR2 from the germline V gene are SGHRS and YFSETQ. The CDR3 length is 15 residues. CDR3 coding DNA: TGCGCCAGCAGCTTGAATATGCCGGGACGGGAGACCCAGTACTTC. It is translated as CASSLNMPGRETQYF.